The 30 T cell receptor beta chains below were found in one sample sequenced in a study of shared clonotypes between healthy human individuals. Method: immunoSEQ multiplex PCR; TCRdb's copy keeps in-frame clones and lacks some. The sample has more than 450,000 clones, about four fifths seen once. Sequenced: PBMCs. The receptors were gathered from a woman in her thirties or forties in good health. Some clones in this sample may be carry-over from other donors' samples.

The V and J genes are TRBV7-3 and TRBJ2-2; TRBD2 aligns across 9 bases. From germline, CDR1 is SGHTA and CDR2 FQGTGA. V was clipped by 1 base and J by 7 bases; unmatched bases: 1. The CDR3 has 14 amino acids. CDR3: CASSLSGRDGELFF. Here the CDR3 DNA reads TGTGCCAGCAGCTTAAGCGGGAGGGACGGGGAGCTGTTTTTT.

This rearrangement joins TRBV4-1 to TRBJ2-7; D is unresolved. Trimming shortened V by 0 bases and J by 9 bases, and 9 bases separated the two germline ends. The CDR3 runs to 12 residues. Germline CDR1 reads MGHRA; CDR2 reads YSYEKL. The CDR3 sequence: CASSQERSVQYF. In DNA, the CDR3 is TGCGCCAGCAGCCAAGAACGCTCGGTGCAGTACTTC.

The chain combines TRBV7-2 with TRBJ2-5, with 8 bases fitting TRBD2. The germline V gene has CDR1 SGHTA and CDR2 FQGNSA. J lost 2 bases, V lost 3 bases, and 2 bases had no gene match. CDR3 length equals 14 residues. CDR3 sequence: CASSFVAGQETQYF. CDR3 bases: TGTGCCAGCAGCTTCGTAGCGGGACAAGAGACCCAGTACTTC.

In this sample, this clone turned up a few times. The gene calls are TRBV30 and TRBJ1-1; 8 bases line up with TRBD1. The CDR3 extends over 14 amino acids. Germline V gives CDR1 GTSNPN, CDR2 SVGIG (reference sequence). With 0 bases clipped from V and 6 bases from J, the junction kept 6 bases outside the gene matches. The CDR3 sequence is CAWSVQGGSAEAFF. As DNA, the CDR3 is TGTGCCTGGAGTGTACAGGGGGGCAGCGCTGAAGCTTTCTTT.

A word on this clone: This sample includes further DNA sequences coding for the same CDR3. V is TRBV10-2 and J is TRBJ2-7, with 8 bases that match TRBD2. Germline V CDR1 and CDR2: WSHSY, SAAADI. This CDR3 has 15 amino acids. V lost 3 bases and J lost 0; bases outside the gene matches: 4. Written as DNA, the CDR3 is TGCGCCAGCAGTGATAGCAGCGGGAGCTCCTACGAGCAGTACTTC. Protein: CASSDSSGSSYEQYF.

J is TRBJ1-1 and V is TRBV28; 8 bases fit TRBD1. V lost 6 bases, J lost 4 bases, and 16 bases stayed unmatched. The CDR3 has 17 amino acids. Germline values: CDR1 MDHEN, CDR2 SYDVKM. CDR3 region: CASSLRTGRVLATEAFF. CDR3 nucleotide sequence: TGTGCCAGCAGCTTGAGGACAGGGCGGGTGTTGGCCACTGAAGCTTTCTTT. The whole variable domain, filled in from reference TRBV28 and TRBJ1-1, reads DVKVTQSSRYLVKRTGEKVFLECVQDMDHENMFWYRQDPGLGLRLIYFSYDVKMKEKGDIPEGYSVSREKKERFSLILESASTNQTSMYLCASSLRTGRVLATEAFFGQGTRLTVV.

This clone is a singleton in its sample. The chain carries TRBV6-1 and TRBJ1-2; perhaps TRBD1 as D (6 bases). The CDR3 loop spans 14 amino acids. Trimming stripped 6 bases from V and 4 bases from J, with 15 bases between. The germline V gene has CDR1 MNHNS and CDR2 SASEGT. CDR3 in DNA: TGTGCCAGCAGGGGGGCGGGGGGTGGCTATGGCTACACCTTC. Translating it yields CASRGAGGGYGYTF.

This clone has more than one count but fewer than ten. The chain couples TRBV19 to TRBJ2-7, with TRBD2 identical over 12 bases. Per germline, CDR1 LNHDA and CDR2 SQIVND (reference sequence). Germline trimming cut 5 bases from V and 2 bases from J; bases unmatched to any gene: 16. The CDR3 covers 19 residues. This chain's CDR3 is CASSPEGLAGPRVAYEQYF. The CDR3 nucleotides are TGTGCCAGTAGTCCCGAAGGACTAGCGGGGCCGCGGGTGGCCTACGAGCAGTACTTC.

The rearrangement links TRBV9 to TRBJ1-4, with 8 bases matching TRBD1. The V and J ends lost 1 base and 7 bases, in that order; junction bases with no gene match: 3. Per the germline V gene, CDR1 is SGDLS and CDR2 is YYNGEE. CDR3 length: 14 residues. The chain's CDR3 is CASSVTDRGEKLFF. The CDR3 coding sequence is TGTGCCAGCAGCGTAACCGACAGGGGTGAAAAACTGTTTTTT.

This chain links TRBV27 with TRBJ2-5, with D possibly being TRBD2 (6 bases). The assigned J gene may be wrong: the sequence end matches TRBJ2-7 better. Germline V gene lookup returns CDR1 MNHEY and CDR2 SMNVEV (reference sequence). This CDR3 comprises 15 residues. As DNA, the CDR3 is TGTGCCAGCAGTTGGGACTCCCTATCACCCTACGAGCAGTACTTC. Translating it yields CASSWDSLSPYEQYF.

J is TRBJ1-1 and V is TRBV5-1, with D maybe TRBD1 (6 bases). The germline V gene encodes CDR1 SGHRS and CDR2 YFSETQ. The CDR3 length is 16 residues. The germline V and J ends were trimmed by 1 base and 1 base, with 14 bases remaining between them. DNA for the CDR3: TGCGCCAGCAGCTTGATGGGGGCGATAACGAACACTGAAGCTTTCTTT. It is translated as CASSLMGAITNTEAFF. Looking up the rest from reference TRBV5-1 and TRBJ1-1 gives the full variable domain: KAGVTQTPRYLIKTRGQQVTLSCSPISGHRSVSWYQQTPGQGLQFLFEYFSETQRNKGNFPGRFSGRQFSNSRSEMNVSTLELGDSALYLCASSLMGAITNTEAFFGQGTRLTVV.

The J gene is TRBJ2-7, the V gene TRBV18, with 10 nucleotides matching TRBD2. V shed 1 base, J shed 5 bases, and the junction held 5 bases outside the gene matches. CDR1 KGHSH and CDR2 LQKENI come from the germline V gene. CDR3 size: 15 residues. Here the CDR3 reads CASSPHSGRVDEQYF. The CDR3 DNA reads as TGTGCCAGCTCACCACACAGCGGGAGGGTCGACGAGCAGTACTTC.

The CDR3 loop reads CASSQPDRAVTYGYTF. The CDR3 DNA reads as TGCGCCAGCAGCCAGCCGGACAGGGCGGTAACCTATGGCTACACCTTC. The chain couples TRBV4-1 to TRBJ1-2, with 8 bases aligning to TRBD1. The CDR3 has 16 residues. With 3 bases clipped from V and 4 bases from J, the junction kept 10 bases outside the gene matches. Germline-derived CDR1 and CDR2 are MGHRA and YSYEKL.

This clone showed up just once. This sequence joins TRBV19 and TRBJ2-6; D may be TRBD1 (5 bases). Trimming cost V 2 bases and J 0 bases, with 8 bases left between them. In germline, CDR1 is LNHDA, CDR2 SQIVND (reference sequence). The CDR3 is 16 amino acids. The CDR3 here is CASSIRGNSGANVLTF. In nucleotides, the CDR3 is TGTGCCAGTAGTATAAGGGGTAACTCTGGGGCCAACGTCCTGACTTTC.

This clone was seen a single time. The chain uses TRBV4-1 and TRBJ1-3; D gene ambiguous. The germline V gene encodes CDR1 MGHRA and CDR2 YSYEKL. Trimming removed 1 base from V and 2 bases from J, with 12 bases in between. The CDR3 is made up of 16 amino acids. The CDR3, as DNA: TGCGCCAGCAGCCAAGGGCCCGGGAACACTGGAAACACCATATATTTT. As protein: CASSQGPGNTGNTIYF.

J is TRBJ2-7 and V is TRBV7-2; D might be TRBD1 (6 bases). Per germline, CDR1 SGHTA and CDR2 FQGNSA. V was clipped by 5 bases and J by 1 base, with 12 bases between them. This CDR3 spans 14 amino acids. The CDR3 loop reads CASSDRTASYEQYF. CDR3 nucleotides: TGTGCCAGCAGCGACAGGACTGCTTCCTACGAGCAGTACTTC. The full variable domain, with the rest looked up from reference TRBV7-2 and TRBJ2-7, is GAGVSQSPSNKVTEKGKDVELRCDPISGHTALYWYRQSLGQGLEFLIYFQGNSAPDKSGLPSDRFSAERTGGSVSTLTIQRTQQEDSAVYLCASSDRTASYEQYFGPGTRLTVT.

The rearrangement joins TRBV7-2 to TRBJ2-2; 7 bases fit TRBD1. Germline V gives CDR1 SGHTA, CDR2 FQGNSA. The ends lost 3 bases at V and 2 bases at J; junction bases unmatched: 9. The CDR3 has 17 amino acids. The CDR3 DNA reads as TGTGCCAGCAGCTTCACCAGGGACAGCGGCAACACCGGGGAGCTGTTTTTT. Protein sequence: CASSFTRDSGNTGELFF.

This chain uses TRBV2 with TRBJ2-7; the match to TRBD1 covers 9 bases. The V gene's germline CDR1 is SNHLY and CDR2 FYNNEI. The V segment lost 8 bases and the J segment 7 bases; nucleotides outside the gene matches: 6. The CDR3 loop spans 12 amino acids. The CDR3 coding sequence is TGTGCCAGCCACAGGGGGCCGGGTGAGCAGTACTTC. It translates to CASHRGPGEQYF.

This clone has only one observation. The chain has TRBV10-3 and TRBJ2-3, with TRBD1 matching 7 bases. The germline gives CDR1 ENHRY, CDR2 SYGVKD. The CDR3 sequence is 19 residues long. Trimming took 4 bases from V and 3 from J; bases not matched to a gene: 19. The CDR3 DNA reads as TGTGCCATCAGTGGGTCCGAATACACAGGGGTAGGCGGTACAGATACGCAGTATTTT. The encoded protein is CAISGSEYTGVGGTDTQYF.

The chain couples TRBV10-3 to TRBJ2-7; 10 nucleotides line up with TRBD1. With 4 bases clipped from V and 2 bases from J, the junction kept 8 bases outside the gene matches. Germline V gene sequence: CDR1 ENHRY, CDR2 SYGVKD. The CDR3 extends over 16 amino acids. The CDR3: CAISGQGAGGPYEQYF. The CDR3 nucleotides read TGTGCCATCAGTGGACAGGGGGCAGGTGGCCCCTACGAGCAGTACTTC.

CDR3 in amino acids: CASSPRGGDSSYEQYF. The CDR3 region has the DNA TGTGCCAGCAGCCCCCGAGGAGGGGACAGCTCCTACGAGCAGTACTTC. The chain has TRBV9 and TRBJ2-7; D might be TRBD1 (7 bases). CDR1 SGDLS and CDR2 YYNGEE come from the germline V gene. Trimming took 4 bases from V and 0 from J, leaving 17 bases between them. This CDR3 has 16 amino acids.

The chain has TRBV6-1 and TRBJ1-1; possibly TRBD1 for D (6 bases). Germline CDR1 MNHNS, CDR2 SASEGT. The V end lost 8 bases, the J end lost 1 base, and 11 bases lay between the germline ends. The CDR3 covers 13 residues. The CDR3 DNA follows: TGTGCCAGCGCACCACAGGGGAACACTGAAGCTTTCTTT. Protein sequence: CASAPQGNTEAFF.

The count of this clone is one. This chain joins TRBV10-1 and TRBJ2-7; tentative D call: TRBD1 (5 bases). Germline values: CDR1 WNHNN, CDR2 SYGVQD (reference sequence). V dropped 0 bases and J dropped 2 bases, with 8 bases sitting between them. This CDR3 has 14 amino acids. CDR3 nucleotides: TGCGCCAGCAGTGAGTCGACAGCCCCCTACGAGCAGTACTTC. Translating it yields CASSESTAPYEQYF.

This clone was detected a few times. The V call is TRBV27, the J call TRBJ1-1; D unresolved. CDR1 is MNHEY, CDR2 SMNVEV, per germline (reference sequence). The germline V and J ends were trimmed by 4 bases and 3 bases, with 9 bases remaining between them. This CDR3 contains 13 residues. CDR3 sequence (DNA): TGTGCCAGCAGTTGGAAGAGGGACACTGAAGCTTTCTTT. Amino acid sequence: CASSWKRDTEAFF.

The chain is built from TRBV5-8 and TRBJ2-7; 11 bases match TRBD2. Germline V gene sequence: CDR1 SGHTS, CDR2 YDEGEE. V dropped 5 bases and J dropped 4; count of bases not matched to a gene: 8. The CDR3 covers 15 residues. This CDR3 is CASRVAGTSGYEQYF. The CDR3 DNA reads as TGTGCCAGCAGGGTCGCCGGGACTAGCGGTTACGAGCAGTACTTC.

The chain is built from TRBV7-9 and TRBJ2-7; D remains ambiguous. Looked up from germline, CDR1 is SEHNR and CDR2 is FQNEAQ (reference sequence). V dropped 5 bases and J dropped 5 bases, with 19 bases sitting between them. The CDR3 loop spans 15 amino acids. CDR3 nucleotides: TGTGCCAGCAGCCCGGCTCTGGGTTTGATTAACGAGCAGTACTTC. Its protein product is CASSPALGLINEQYF.

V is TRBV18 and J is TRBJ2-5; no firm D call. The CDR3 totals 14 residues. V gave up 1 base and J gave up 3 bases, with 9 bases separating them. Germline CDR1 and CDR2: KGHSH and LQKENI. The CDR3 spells CASSPLGGEETQYF. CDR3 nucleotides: TGTGCCAGCTCACCACTCGGCGGAGAAGAGACCCAGTACTTC.

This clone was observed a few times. The CDR3 loop is CAISEGQGDQPQHF. The DNA for the CDR3 is TGTGCCATCAGTGAAGGGCAGGGTGATCAGCCCCAGCATTTT. V usage is TRBV10-3 and J usage is TRBJ1-5, with D possibly TRBD1 on 5 matching bases. This CDR3 spans 14 amino acids. Germline lookup yields CDR1 ENHRY and CDR2 SYGVKD. V was pared by 3 bases and J by 5 bases, with 11 bases between.

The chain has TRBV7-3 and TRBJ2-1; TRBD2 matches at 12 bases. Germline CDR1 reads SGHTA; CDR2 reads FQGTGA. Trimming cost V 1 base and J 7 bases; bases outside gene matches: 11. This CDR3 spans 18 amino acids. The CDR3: CASSLRLAGEAGENEQFF. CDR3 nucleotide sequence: TGTGCCAGCAGCTTAAGACTAGCGGGAGAGGCGGGAGAGAATGAGCAGTTCTTC.

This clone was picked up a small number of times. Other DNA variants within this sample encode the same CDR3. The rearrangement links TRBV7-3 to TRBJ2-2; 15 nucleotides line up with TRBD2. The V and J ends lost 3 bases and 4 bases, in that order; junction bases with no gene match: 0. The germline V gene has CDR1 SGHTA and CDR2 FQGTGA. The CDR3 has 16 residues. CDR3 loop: CASSLGLAGGTGELFF. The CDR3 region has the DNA TGTGCCAGCAGCTTGGGACTAGCGGGGGGCACCGGGGAGCTGTTTTTT.